These T cell receptor beta chains were read from a single sample in a study of blood T cells in healthy people across ages. TCRdb fed the 5' RACE reads into MiXCR, producing one record per CDR3 protein. The sample records over a million distinct CDR3 sequences, almost 25% being singletons. Separately, the same data were catalogued under a study of T cells of mothers and their children.

Sequencing was carried out using blood. The receptors stem from a girl aged 2-10 years in good health. Each CDR3 is given with its conserved first and last residue. A D gene is named only where the DNA matches it firmly. The size field is filled for only some rows; it gives once, few, many or a size class.

v_call: TRBV5-1; d_call: -; clone_size: few; cdr3_aa: CASSLTGLNYGYTF
v_call: TRBV28; d_call: TRBD1; clone_size: -; cdr3_aa: CASSTTGQGVTEAFF
v_call: TRBV9; d_call: -; clone_size: few; cdr3_aa: CASSVAVDNEQFF
v_call: TRBV12-3/TRBV12-4; d_call: TRBD2; clone_size: few; cdr3_aa: CASSSVLAGLPQETQYF
v_call: TRBV20-1; d_call: -; clone_size: few; cdr3_aa: CSASGTADEQFF
v_call: TRBV3-1; d_call: -; clone_size: -; cdr3_aa: CASSQELVGETWEQYF
v_call: TRBV9; d_call: -; clone_size: -; cdr3_aa: CASSAEGSSYEQYF
v_call: TRBV28; d_call: -; clone_size: -; cdr3_aa: CASSLVLAGLSEQYF
v_call: TRBV6-2/TRBV6-3; d_call: -; clone_size: once; cdr3_aa: CASSYSRRRGDQPQHF
v_call: TRBV28; d_call: -; clone_size: -; cdr3_aa: CASSSPRGGRRDEQFF
v_call: TRBV29-1; d_call: -; clone_size: -; cdr3_aa: CSVEMESGELFF
v_call: TRBV7-9; d_call: TRBD1; clone_size: -; cdr3_aa: CASSLVALLGQDTF
v_call: TRBV29-1; d_call: TRBD2; clone_size: -; cdr3_aa: CSVTGGNEQYF
v_call: TRBV6-1; d_call: -; clone_size: few; cdr3_aa: CASSTGSTGELFF
v_call: TRBV12-3/TRBV12-4; d_call: -; clone_size: -; cdr3_aa: CASSHRRINEKLFF
v_call: TRBV2; d_call: -; clone_size: -; cdr3_aa: CASAPGRTSDTQYF
v_call: TRBV4-2; d_call: -; clone_size: few; cdr3_aa: CASGPEGGTGELFF
v_call: TRBV5-6; d_call: TRBD1; clone_size: few; cdr3_aa: CASSFGTGENTIYF
v_call: TRBV6-1; d_call: TRBD1; clone_size: -; cdr3_aa: CASRPGQDLMGSPANEQFF
v_call: TRBV6-2/TRBV6-3; d_call: -; clone_size: few; cdr3_aa: CASRTMGRTGETQYF
v_call: TRBV12-3/TRBV12-4; d_call: -; clone_size: -; cdr3_aa: CASSLYYGETQYF
v_call: TRBV12-3/TRBV12-4; d_call: -; clone_size: few; cdr3_aa: CASSKGGGEAFF
v_call: TRBV7-2; d_call: TRBD2; clone_size: -; cdr3_aa: CASSALFGEGADTQYF
v_call: TRBV12-3/TRBV12-4; d_call: -; clone_size: few; cdr3_aa: CASSFGEYTEAFF